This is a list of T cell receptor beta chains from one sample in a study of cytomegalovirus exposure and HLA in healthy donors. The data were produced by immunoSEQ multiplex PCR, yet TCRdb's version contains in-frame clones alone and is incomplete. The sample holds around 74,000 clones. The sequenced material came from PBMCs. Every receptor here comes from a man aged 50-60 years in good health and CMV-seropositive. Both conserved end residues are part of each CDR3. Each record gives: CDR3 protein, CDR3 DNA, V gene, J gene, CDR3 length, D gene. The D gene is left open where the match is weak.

CDR3aa: CASSDGGGGYNEQFF; CDR3nt: TGTGCCAGCAGTGATGGGGGAGGGGGGTACAATGAGCAGTTCTTC; v_gene: TRBV6-1; j_gene: TRBJ2-1; len: 15; d_gene: -
CDR3aa: CASSLVSSGDQETQYF; CDR3nt: TGTGCCAGCAGCTTGGTCTCTAGCGGGGACCAAGAGACCCAGTACTTC; v_gene: TRBV5-6; j_gene: TRBJ2-5; len: 16; d_gene: TRBD2
CDR3aa: CASSPGVAGDSREQYF; CDR3nt: TGTGCCAGCAGCCCAGGGGTAGCGGGAGATTCGCGGGAGCAGTACTTC; v_gene: TRBV5-4; j_gene: TRBJ2-7; len: 16; d_gene: TRBD2
CDR3aa: CASSPTGASIGYTF; CDR3nt: TGTGCCAGCTCACCTACAGGGGCCTCCATAGGCTACACCTTC; v_gene: TRBV18; j_gene: TRBJ1-2; len: 14; d_gene: TRBD1
CDR3aa: CASSPSGQGIAGAAYEQYF; CDR3nt: TGTGCCAGCTCTCCTTCGGGACAGGGGATCGCGGGGGCCGCCTACGAGCAGTACTTC; v_gene: TRBV18; j_gene: TRBJ2-7; len: 19; d_gene: TRBD1
CDR3aa: CASSQDRQGHLVGELFF; CDR3nt: TGTGCCAGCAGCCAAGATCGCCAGGGGCACTTGGTCGGGGAGCTGTTTTTT; v_gene: TRBV4-2; j_gene: TRBJ2-2; len: 17; d_gene: -
CDR3aa: CASSHRSGLAGAYEQYF; CDR3nt: TGCGCCAGCAGCCATCGCTCTGGACTAGCGGGAGCCTACGAGCAGTACTTC; v_gene: TRBV4-1; j_gene: TRBJ2-7; len: 17; d_gene: TRBD2
CDR3aa: CASSQAGGQDNEQFF; CDR3nt: TGTGCCAGCAGCCAAGCGGGGGGGCAAGACAATGAGCAGTTCTTC; v_gene: TRBV4-2; j_gene: TRBJ2-1; len: 15; d_gene: TRBD2
CDR3aa: CASSIGRVNGYTF; CDR3nt: TGTGCCAGTAGTATTGGCAGGGTGAATGGCTACACCTTC; v_gene: TRBV19; j_gene: TRBJ1-2; len: 13; d_gene: -
CDR3aa: CASSSSGAPNTGELFF; CDR3nt: TGTGCCAGCAGTTCTAGCGGGGCTCCGAACACCGGGGAGCTGTTTTTT; v_gene: TRBV27; j_gene: TRBJ2-2; len: 16; d_gene: TRBD2
CDR3aa: CASSVGSTNEKLFF; CDR3nt: TGTGCCAGCAGCGTCGGGTCAACTAATGAAAAACTGTTTTTT; v_gene: TRBV9; j_gene: TRBJ1-4; len: 14; d_gene: -
CDR3aa: CASSLGVGGETEAFF; CDR3nt: TGCGCCAGCAGCTTGGGGGTAGGGGGGGAGACTGAAGCTTTCTTT; v_gene: TRBV5-1; j_gene: TRBJ1-1; len: 15; d_gene: -
CDR3aa: CASSYGPEAFF; CDR3nt: TGTGCCAGCAGTTACGGGCCTGAAGCTTTCTTT; v_gene: TRBV6-5; j_gene: TRBJ1-1; len: 11; d_gene: -
CDR3aa: CASTSPQGTGELFF; CDR3nt: TGTGCCAGTACCTCCCCCCAGGGGACCGGGGAGCTGTTTTTT; v_gene: TRBV28; j_gene: TRBJ2-2; len: 14; d_gene: -
CDR3aa: CAITSTNRGTEAFF; CDR3nt: TGTGCCATCACCTCCACTAACAGGGGCACTGAAGCTTTCTTT; v_gene: TRBV10-3; j_gene: TRBJ1-1; len: 14; d_gene: TRBD1
CDR3aa: CASSPQDSYGYTF; CDR3nt: TGTGCCAGCAGCCCCCAGGACAGCTATGGCTACACCTTC; v_gene: TRBV5-6; j_gene: TRBJ1-2; len: 13; d_gene: -
CDR3aa: CSAITDTEAFF; CDR3nt: TGCAGTGCTATTACGGACACTGAAGCTTTCTTT; v_gene: TRBV20-1; j_gene: TRBJ1-1; len: 11; d_gene: -
CDR3aa: CASSFAQGWQPQHF; CDR3nt: TGTGCCAGCAGTTTCGCTCAGGGGTGGCAGCCCCAGCATTTT; v_gene: TRBV28; j_gene: TRBJ1-5; len: 14; d_gene: -
CDR3aa: CATTLGRNTEAFF; CDR3nt: TGTGCCACCACCCTGGGGAGGAACACTGAAGCTTTCTTT; v_gene: TRBV15; j_gene: TRBJ1-1; len: 13; d_gene: -
CDR3aa: CASSLERTRGEQYF; CDR3nt: TGCGCCAGCAGCTTGGAAAGGACTAGAGGAGAGCAGTACTTC; v_gene: TRBV5-1; j_gene: TRBJ2-7; len: 14; d_gene: TRBD2
CDR3aa: CASSPRHRAHEQYF; CDR3nt: TGTGCCAGCAGTCCGCGGCACAGGGCCCACGAGCAGTACTTC; v_gene: TRBV27; j_gene: TRBJ2-7; len: 14; d_gene: -
CDR3aa: CASSLALDRGRLETQYF; CDR3nt: TGTGCCAGCAGCTTAGCCCTGGACAGGGGGCGTCTAGAGACCCAGTACTTC; v_gene: TRBV7-6; j_gene: TRBJ2-5; len: 17; d_gene: TRBD1
CDR3aa: CSFLGANTGELFF; CDR3nt: TGCAGCTTCTTAGGGGCGAACACCGGGGAGCTGTTTTTT; v_gene: TRBV29-1; j_gene: TRBJ2-2; len: 13; d_gene: -
CDR3aa: CASSPTGTGTTYEQYF; CDR3nt: TGTGCCAGCAGTCCGACCGGGACAGGGACTACCTACGAGCAGTACTTC; v_gene: TRBV6-6; j_gene: TRBJ2-7; len: 16; d_gene: TRBD1
CDR3aa: CASSLPTSGSMETQYF; CDR3nt: TGCGCCAGCAGCTTGCCGACTAGCGGGAGTATGGAGACCCAGTACTTC; v_gene: TRBV5-1; j_gene: TRBJ2-5; len: 16; d_gene: TRBD2
CDR3aa: CASSQDTQLAGDHQETQYF; CDR3nt: TGCGCCAGCAGCCAAGATACTCAACTAGCGGGGGATCACCAAGAGACCCAGTACTTC; v_gene: TRBV4-1; j_gene: TRBJ2-5; len: 19; d_gene: TRBD2
CDR3aa: CASSEAKGQGNYGYTF; CDR3nt: TGTGCCAGCAGTGAAGCGAAGGGACAGGGAAACTATGGCTACACCTTC; v_gene: TRBV6-1; j_gene: TRBJ1-2; len: 16; d_gene: TRBD1
CDR3aa: CASGGEETQYF; CDR3nt: TGTGCCAGCGGCGGGGAAGAGACCCAGTACTTC; v_gene: TRBV2; j_gene: TRBJ2-5; len: 11; d_gene: -